These T cell receptor beta chains were read from a single sample in a study of CD8 T cells in ankylosing spondylitis. Via MiXCR, TCRdb re-called the 5' RACE reads, giving one row per CDR3 protein. The sample has 30,000 to 40,000 distinct CDR3 sequences, about 9.4% seen once. The sequenced sample consisted of blood, either unsorted or a sorted T cell fraction (not recorded which). The receptor source for this set is a male donor with ankylosing spondylitis or in good health (not recorded which). Each CDR3 is given without its conserved first and last residue.

v_call: TRBV20-1
cdr3_aa: SAERPQGNNQPQH

v_call: TRBV7-2
cdr3_aa: ASSPTGGRTEAF

v_call: TRBV5-4
cdr3_aa: ASSLGASGPSLDTQY

v_call: TRBV6-1
cdr3_aa: ASRPTGVGEQY

v_call: TRBV12-3/TRBV12-4
cdr3_aa: ASSPSGRSDTQY

v_call: TRBV12-3/TRBV12-4
cdr3_aa: ASSSSGGSDTQY

v_call: TRBV5-1
cdr3_aa: ASRDRVSGANVLT

v_call: TRBV7-2
cdr3_aa: ASSQITPPQETQY

v_call: TRBV28
cdr3_aa: ASSRQGKGYT

v_call: TRBV20-1
cdr3_aa: SATDPGLKLHEQF

v_call: TRBV4-1
cdr3_aa: ASSQGGYYEQY

v_call: TRBV4-2
cdr3_aa: ASSPGGGGQAGNTIY

v_call: TRBV10-3
cdr3_aa: AAGTGPDQPQH

v_call: TRBV7-6
cdr3_aa: ASTPGQGYGYT

v_call: TRBV7-7
cdr3_aa: ASSVTSGSFTGELF

v_call: TRBV14
cdr3_aa: ASSASRVTGELF

v_call: TRBV2
cdr3_aa: ASSESGNGYT

v_call: TRBV5-1
cdr3_aa: ASSSGTSGITDTQY

v_call: TRBV21-1
cdr3_aa: ASSKELSGTDTQY

v_call: TRBV9
cdr3_aa: ASSPRDRAQETQY

v_call: TRBV14
cdr3_aa: ASSQTQGLHQETQY

v_call: TRBV7-9
cdr3_aa: ASSPGTGVGGYT

v_call: TRBV20-1
cdr3_aa: SARDRLQTRVGVQY

v_call: TRBV6-5
cdr3_aa: ASSYGTSEWYEQY

v_call: TRBV12-3/TRBV12-4
cdr3_aa: ASRSDRGGEKLF

v_call: TRBV7-9
cdr3_aa: ASSPIIQHNEQF

v_call: TRBV15
cdr3_aa: ATSRDHPVETQY

v_call: TRBV7-7
cdr3_aa: ASSQDRGGTGELF

v_call: TRBV9
cdr3_aa: ASSVGQVPDQPQH

v_call: TRBV9
cdr3_aa: ASSASPEQPQH

v_call: TRBV29-1
cdr3_aa: SVLQGSSYNEQF

v_call: TRBV20-1
cdr3_aa: SAASGRIEETQY

v_call: TRBV15
cdr3_aa: ATSREKIPGMNTEAF

v_call: TRBV20-1
cdr3_aa: SQGIDEQF

v_call: TRBV20-1
cdr3_aa: SVTLGQPSGLTYNEQF

v_call: TRBV4-2
cdr3_aa: ASSHTTSGSSYNEQF

v_call: TRBV12-3/TRBV12-4
cdr3_aa: ASSFLGTSGKNNEQF

v_call: TRBV24-1
cdr3_aa: ATSEQAHYGYT

v_call: TRBV2
cdr3_aa: ASTEADSYEQY

v_call: TRBV3-1
cdr3_aa: ASSQGLGNTEAF

v_call: TRBV4-3
cdr3_aa: ASSPGTGGYGYT

v_call: TRBV5-1
cdr3_aa: ASSPRQVQETQY

v_call: TRBV3-1
cdr3_aa: ASSQDKLPMNTEAF

v_call: TRBV19
cdr3_aa: ASSIRGSGTSGSISGELF

v_call: TRBV20-1
cdr3_aa: SARPTATAKNIQY

v_call: TRBV2
cdr3_aa: ASSLGTYEQY

v_call: TRBV13
cdr3_aa: ASSGSAREQY